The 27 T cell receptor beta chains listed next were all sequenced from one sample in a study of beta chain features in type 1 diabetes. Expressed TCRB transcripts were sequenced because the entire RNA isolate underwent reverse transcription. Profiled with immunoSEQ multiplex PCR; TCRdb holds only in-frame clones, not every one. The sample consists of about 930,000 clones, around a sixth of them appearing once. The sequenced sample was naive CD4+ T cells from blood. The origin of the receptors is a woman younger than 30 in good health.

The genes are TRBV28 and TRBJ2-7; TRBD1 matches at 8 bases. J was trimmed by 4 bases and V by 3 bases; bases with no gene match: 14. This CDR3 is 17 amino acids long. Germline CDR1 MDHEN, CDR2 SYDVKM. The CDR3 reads CASSLVLAGGSIYEQYF. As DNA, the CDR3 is TGTGCCAGCAGTTTGGTCCTGGCAGGGGGCTCGATATACGAGCAGTACTTC.

CDR3 bases: TGTGCCAGCAGTTTCCCCCGGACAGGGGGAGCCTACGAGCAGTACTTC. It specifies CASSFPRTGGAYEQYF. The J gene is TRBJ2-7, the V gene TRBV28; 10 nucleotides agree with TRBD1. V lost 3 bases, J lost 2 bases, and 7 bases stayed unmatched. Germline V gene sequence: CDR1 MDHEN, CDR2 SYDVKM. This CDR3 contains 16 residues.

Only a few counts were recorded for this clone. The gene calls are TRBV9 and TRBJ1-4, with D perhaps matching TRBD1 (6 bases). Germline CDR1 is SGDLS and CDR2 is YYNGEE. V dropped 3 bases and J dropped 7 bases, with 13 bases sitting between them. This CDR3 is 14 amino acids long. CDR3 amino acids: CASSAQGYGEKLFF. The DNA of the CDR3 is TGTGCCAGCAGCGCGCAGGGGTATGGTGAAAAACTGTTTTTT.

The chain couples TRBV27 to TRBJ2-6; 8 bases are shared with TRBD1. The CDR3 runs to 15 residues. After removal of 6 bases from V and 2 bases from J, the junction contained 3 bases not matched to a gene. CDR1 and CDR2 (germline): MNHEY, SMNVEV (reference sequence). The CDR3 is CASRRTGPGANVLTF. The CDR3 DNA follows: TGTGCCAGCAGACGGACAGGGCCTGGGGCCAACGTCCTGACTTTC.

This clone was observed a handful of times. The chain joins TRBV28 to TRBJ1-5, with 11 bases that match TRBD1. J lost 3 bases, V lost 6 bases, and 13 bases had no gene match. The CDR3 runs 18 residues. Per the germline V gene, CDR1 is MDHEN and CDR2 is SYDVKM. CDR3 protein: CASRTDRGPTFVNQPQHF. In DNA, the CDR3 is TGTGCCAGCAGAACGGACAGGGGGCCGACGTTTGTCAATCAGCCCCAGCATTTT.

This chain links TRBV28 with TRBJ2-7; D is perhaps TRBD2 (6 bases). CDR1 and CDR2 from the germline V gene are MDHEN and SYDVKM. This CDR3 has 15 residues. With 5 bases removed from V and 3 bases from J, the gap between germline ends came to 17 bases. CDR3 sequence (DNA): TGTGCCAGCAGTCCCCCCGGGAGCCTCGGCTACGAGCAGTACTTC. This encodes CASSPPGSLGYEQYF. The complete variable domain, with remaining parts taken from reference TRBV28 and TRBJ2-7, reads DVKVTQSSRYLVKRTGEKVFLECVQDMDHENMFWYRQDPGLGLRLIYFSYDVKMKEKGDIPEGYSVSREKKERFSLILESASTNQTSMYLCASSPPGSLGYEQYFGPGTRLTVT.

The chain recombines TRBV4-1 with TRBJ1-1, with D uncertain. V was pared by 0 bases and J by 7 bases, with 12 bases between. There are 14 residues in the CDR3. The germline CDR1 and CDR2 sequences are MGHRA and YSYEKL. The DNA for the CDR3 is TGCGCCAGCAGCCAAGATGGTTGGCGGCATGAAGCTTTCTTT. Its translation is CASSQDGWRHEAFF.

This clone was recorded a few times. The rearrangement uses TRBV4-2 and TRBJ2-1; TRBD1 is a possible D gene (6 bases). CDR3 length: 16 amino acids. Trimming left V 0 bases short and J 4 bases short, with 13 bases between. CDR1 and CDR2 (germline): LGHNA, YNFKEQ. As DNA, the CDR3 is TGTGCCAGCAGCCAAGATCAGGGGCTTCAATACAATGAGCAGTTCTTC. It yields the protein CASSQDQGLQYNEQFF.

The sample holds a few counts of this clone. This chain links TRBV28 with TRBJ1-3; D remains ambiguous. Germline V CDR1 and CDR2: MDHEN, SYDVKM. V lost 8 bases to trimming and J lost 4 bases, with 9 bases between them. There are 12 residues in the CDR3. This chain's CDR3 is CASRTPGNTIYF. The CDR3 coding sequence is TGTGCCAGCCGAACTCCGGGAAACACCATATATTTT.

Here the CDR3 reads CASSLTSGRTDTQYF. In DNA, the CDR3 is TGCGCCAGCAGCTTGACTAGCGGGCGCACAGATACGCAGTATTTT. The chain recombines TRBV5-1 with TRBJ2-3; 9 bases match TRBD2. Germline loops: CDR1 SGHRS, CDR2 YFSETQ. With V trimmed by 1 base and J by 1 base, 1 base remained unmatched. This CDR3 spans 15 amino acids. Full variable domain (outside the CDR3, taken from reference TRBV5-1 and TRBJ2-3): KAGVTQTPRYLIKTRGQQVTLSCSPISGHRSVSWYQQTPGQGLQFLFEYFSETQRNKGNFPGRFSGRQFSNSRSEMNVSTLELGDSALYLCASSLTSGRTDTQYFGPGTRLTVL.

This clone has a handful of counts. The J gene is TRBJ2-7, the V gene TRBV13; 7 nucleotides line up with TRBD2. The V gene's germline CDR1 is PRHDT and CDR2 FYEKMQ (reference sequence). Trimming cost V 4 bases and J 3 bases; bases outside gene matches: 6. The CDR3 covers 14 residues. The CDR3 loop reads CASSSGGGSYEQYF. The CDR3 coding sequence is TGTGCCAGCAGCTCAGGAGGCGGGAGCTACGAGCAGTACTTC.

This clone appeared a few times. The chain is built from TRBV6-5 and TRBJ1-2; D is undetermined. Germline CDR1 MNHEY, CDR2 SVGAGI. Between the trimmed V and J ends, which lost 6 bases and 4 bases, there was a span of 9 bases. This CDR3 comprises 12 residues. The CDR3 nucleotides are TGTGCCAGCAGCCGACCCTTCTATGGCTACACCTTC. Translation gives CASSRPFYGYTF.

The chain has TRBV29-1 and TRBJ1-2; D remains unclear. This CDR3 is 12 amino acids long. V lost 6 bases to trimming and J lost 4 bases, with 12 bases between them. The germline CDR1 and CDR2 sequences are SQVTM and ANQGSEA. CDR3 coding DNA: TGCAGCGTCGTCACGGTCCCCTATGGCTACACCTTC. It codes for CSVVTVPYGYTF.

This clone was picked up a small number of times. For the CDR3, the DNA is TGTGCCAGCGGTTCGGTGGTTGGGACAGGGGTCTACGAGCAGTACTTC. Translation: CASGSVVGTGVYEQYF. This chain connects TRBV7-8 to TRBJ2-7; 10 nucleotides match TRBD1. The V gene's germline CDR1 is SGHVS and CDR2 FQNEAQ. The V segment lost 8 bases and the J segment 3 bases; nucleotides outside the gene matches: 13. CDR3 size: 16 residues.

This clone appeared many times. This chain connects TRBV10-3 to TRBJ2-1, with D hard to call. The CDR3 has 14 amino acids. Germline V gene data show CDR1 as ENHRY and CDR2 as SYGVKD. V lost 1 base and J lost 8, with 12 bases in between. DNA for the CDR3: TGTGCCATCAGTGAGTTGACGAAGGGCCATGAGCAGTTCTTC. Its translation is CAISELTKGHEQFF.

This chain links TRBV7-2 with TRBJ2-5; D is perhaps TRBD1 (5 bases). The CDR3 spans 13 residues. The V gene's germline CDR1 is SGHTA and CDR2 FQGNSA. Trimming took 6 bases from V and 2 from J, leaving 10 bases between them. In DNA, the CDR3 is TGTGCCAGCAGACACAGGTCTCAAGAGACCCAGTACTTC. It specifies CASRHRSQETQYF.

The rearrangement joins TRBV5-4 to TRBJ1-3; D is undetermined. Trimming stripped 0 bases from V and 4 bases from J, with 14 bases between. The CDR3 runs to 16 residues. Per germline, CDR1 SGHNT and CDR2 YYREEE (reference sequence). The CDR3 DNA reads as TGTGCCAGCAGCTTGGATCCCGGTCGGCTCGGAAACACCATATATTTT. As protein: CASSLDPGRLGNTIYF.

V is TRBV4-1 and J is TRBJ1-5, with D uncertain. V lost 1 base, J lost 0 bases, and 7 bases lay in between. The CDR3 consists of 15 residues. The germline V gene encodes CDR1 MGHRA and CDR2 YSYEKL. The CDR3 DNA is TGCGCCAGCAGCCAAGCCTTGTATAGCAATCAGCCCCAGCATTTT. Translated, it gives CASSQALYSNQPQHF.

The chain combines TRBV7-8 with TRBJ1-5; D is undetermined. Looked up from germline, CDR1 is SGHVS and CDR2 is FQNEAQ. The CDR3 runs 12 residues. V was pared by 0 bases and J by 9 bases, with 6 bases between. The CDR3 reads CASSLATGPQHF. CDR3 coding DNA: TGTGCCAGCAGCTTAGCGACCGGGCCCCAGCATTTT.

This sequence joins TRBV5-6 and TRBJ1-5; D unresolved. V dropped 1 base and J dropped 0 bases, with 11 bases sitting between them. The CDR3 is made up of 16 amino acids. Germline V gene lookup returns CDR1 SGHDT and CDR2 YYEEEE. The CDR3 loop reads CASSLRQSFSNQPQHF. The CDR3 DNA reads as TGTGCCAGCAGCTTGAGGCAGAGTTTTAGCAATCAGCCCCAGCATTTT.

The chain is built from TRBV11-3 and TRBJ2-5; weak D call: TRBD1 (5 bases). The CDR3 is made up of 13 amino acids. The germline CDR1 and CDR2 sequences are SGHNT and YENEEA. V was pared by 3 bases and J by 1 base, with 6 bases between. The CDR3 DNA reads TGTGCCAGCAGCTTGGACACCCAAGAGACCCAGTACTTC. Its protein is CASSLDTQETQYF.

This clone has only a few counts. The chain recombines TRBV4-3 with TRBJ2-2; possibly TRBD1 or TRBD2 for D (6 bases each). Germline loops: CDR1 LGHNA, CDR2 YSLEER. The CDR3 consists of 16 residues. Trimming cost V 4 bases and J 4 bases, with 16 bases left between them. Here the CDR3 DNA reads TGCGCCAGCAGCCGCTCCGGGGGCAGGGTCACCGGGGAGCTGTTTTTT. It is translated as CASSRSGGRVTGELFF.

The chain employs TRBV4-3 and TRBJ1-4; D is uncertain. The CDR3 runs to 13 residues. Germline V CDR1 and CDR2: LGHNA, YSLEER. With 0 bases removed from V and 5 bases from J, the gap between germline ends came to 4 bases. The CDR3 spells CASSQENNEKLFF. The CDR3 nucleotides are TGCGCCAGCAGCCAAGAAAACAATGAAAAACTGTTTTTT.

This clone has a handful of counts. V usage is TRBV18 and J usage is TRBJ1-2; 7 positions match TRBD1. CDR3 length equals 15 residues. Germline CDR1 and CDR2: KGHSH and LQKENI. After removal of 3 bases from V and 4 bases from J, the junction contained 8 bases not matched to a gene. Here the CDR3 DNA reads TGTGCCAGCTCACCCCTCGCGACAGGGAGCTATGGCTACACCTTC. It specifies CASSPLATGSYGYTF.

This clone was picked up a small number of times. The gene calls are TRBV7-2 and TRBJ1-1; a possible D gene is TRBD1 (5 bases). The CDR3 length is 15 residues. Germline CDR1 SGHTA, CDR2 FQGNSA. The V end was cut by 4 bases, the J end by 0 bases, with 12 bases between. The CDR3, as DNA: TGTGCCAGCAGCTCTTCGGGACGGGTGAACACTGAAGCTTTCTTT. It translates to CASSSSGRVNTEAFF.

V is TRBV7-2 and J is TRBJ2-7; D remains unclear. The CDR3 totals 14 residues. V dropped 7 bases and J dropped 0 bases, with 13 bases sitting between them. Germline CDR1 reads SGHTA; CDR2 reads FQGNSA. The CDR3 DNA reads TGTGCCAGCACAAAACAGACATACTCCTACGAGCAGTACTTC. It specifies CASTKQTYSYEQYF.

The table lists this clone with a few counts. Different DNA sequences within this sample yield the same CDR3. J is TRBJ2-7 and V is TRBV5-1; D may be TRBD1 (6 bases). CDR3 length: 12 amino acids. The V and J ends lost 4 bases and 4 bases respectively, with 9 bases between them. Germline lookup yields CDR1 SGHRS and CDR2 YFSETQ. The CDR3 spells CASSLDRYEQYF. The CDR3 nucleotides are TGCGCCAGCAGCCTCGACAGGTACGAGCAGTACTTC.